This note documents a single TCR beta chain sequence. Its recognized antigen is unknown. One base away there is no much larger clone; base qualities are not given. The donors were roughly 40 Caucasian individuals from Russia, aged about 6 to 100 years, who were systemically healthy. Each donor gave approximately 10 milliliters of peripheral blood, collected into EDTA-treated Vacutainer tubes. Ficoll-Paque density-gradient centrifugation was used to isolate PBMCs, with at least 7 million per sample. Trizol reagent was used to extract total RNA from PBMCs, with at least 5 micrograms per sample. The percentages of naive CD45RAhigh/CD27high T cells were determined by flow cytometry on a PBMC aliquot from every donor. The data were taken from a study of blood T cells in healthy people across ages (dated by TCRdb to the mid-2010s). Concerning the study at large: In model experiments, template switching captured roughly one uniquely barcoded TCR beta cDNA molecule for every two T cells. For two donors (one aged 18 to 30 and one aged 80 or older), the study analyzed two additional independent replicas of 1 million unique cDNA reads from the same blood draw. The donors were divided into four age groups: young (average about 15 years), middle-aged (about 39), aged (about 60) and long-lived (roughly 82). The study measured age-related changes in TCR beta repertoire diversity using deep sequencing normalized with unique cDNA molecular identifiers. Donors of different ages were randomly distributed across sequencing lanes to avoid experimental bias.

What the research found in general, with its limitations: The long-lived group showed more naive CD4+ T cells, fewer expanded clones and increased TCR diversity than the aged group, suggesting age selection. Since profiling was done on bulk unsorted PBMCs, naive and antigen-experienced compartments could not be conclusively compared. Estimates of total diversity based on one million sequenced T cells were regarded as lower bounds and as underestimates. Because the CMV infection status of the donors was unknown, age-related changes in expanded clonotypes may potentially have been confounded. The percentage of naive T cells measured by flow cytometry correlated strongly with observed TCR beta diversity. Observed TCR beta diversity per million T cells fell roughly linearly with age, and a significant reduction was already apparent by age roughly 41.

The receptor library was made with 5' RACE. Sequencing was performed on an Illumina HiSeq 2500. A second PCR of roughly 7 to 12 cycles was run with a J-beta primer mix and a sample-barcoded 5' primer. Each TCR beta cDNA molecule received a unique molecular identifier from a template-switch 5' adaptor carrying 12 random nucleotides. Each sample yielded at least 3 million CDR3-containing paired-end reads. The Mint cDNA synthesis kit, primed by a TRBC-specific oligonucleotide, was used to synthesize first-strand cDNA from all RNA. After uracil-DNA glycosylase treatment, a first 18-cycle PCR used universal primers M1SS and BC2_uni_R on all cDNA. As for the authors' bioinformatics: For normalization, 1 million high-quality reads were randomly selected from each sample, with every read carrying a distinct molecular identifier. Instead of being binned into consensus sequences, reads with shared molecular identifiers were discarded. MiTCR, run with a Q25 quality threshold and the strictest error-elimination algorithm, handled CDR3 identification, clonotype clustering and error correction. A nonparametric unseen species model using Euler transformation provided a lower-bound estimate of total TCR beta diversity. TCRdb redid the processing of the public reads, applying fastp at Q25 and MiXCR, and retained in-frame beta chains. Duplicate CDR3 protein sequences are folded into a single record with the most common DNA and genes. TCRdb's processing, not the study's, gives the V and J calls here. For this sample the table gives roughly 860,000 distinct CDR3 sequences, of which around 62% were detected only once. About a quarter of the sample goes to the ten largest clones.

This receptor was taken from a man between 25 and 39 years old in good health. The source material was blood.

The CDR3 region reads CASSQDWQVNYNEQYF. Here is the DNA: TGCGCCAGCAGCCAAGATTGGCAGGTAAACTACAATGAGCAGTACTTC. The V gene is TRBV4-3 and the J gene is TRBJ2-7, with no confidently assigned D gene. The CDR3 holds 16 amino acids from the cysteine to the phenylalanine. Here the CDR3 DNA is all that survives: 48 bases in frame from base 1. The germline V gene encodes CDR1 LGHNA and CDR2 YSLEER. The trim is 0 bases for V and 7 bases for J, with a gap of 19 bases between the germline ends.